This note documents a single T cell receptor (beta chain) sequence. Its cognate antigen has yet to be identified. Base qualities are not at hand, and no much larger clone is one base apart. The sample is drawn from a study of cytomegalovirus exposure and HLA in healthy donors listed by TCRdb under 2017. With regard to the full study: An earlier analysis of fewer than 750 of the donors reported approximately 280 Gb of sequence data and 117 million unique TCR beta sequences obtained from roughly 180 million T cells. Typing coverage differed by locus: A, B, C, DRB1 and DQB1 were typed in about 620-630 donors, DQA1 in about 500, DPA1 in some 610, and DPB1 in 400 to 490. Rather than drawing on any new phenotypic data, the later analysis identified candidate immune exposures from TCR beta sequences and the way those sequences occurred across donors. HLA typing covered class I and class II loci at four-digit resolution. The genetic ancestry cluster associated with self-reported Caucasian donors included roughly 84% of the 398 genotyped donors. A later analysis re-analyzed previously published TCR beta repertoires from approximately 700 donors and added high-resolution HLA genotyping to study TCR occurrence patterns. On average, around 240,000 unique TCR beta nucleotide sequences were sequenced per donor among a few hundred genotyped donors of the cohort, with roughly 20% of those sequences being non-productive. Every discovery cohort repertoire had been produced on one sequencing platform. Several DR-DQ haplotypes were treated as single units for association and clustering because of strong linkage in the cohort. To predict cytomegalovirus infection status, the study combined high-throughput TCR immunosequencing, statistical association of individual TCRs with disease status, and machine learning. The aim of the study was to test whether cataloging public T cell receptors could identify signatures of past pathogen exposure. Using immunosequencing, the study profiled T cell repertoires from about 610 subjects and related those repertoires to cytomegalovirus serostatus. An early release covering roughly 640 HLA-typed donors comprised around 300 gigabases of sequencing data and tens of millions of unique TCR sequences. An earlier analysis of fewer than 750 of the donors used high-throughput TCR beta sequencing to judge whether each TCR beta V gene segment behaved as functional or pseudogenic. Alongside the repertoire data, information on donor age, sex, ethnicity and CMV serostatus was compiled. A later genetic analysis used genome-wide SNP genotypes for about 65% of the roughly 700 donors, treating that subset as a discovery cohort. Along with the roughly 710-subject first cohort, a separate validation cohort of over a hundred different subjects was used.

Receptor amplification or capture employed the immunoSEQ multiplex PCR assay. The multiplex PCR relied on a mix of 60 forward primers for TCR Vbeta segments and 13 reverse primers for TCR Jbeta segments. A multiplex PCR assay on genomic DNA amplified the CDR3 region of rearranged TCR beta genes. Amplified TCR beta libraries were sequenced as 87-base-pair reads on the Illumina HiSeq System. The paper's processing steps were these. In a later analysis, tens of millions of unique TCR beta chains were counted across the approximately 640 repertoires, and about 9.9 million of these chains were shared by at least two donors. Raw reads were error-corrected and collapsed into unique sequences with a nearest-neighbor algorithm that merged closely related sequences to remove PCR and sequencing errors. CDR3 sequences were aligned to IMGT reference sequences to assign V, D and J gene segments. Each retained sequence needed at least a six-nucleotide match to both a V gene segment and a J gene segment. A rearrangement counted as productive if the CDR3 had no stop codons and remained in frame with V and J, and every other rearrangement counted as non-productive. Following IMGT convention, CDR3 was defined as the stretch from the second conserved V-encoded cysteine up to the conserved J-encoded phenylalanine. Sequences without an unambiguous match to a single V gene segment were excluded from the earlier analysis of about 640 of the donors. An earlier analysis of 587 of the donors classified V segments as functional when productive rearrangements were above 56.7% and as segregating when the standard deviation between donors was above 5%. A statistical classification framework was built to diagnose cytomegalovirus status from the catalog of TCR beta chain sequences. A later analysis assigned V and J genes by comparing TCR nucleotide sequences with IMGT/GENE-DB human TR gene sequences. In a later analysis, CDR3 sequences and most-parsimonious VDJ recombination scenarios were assigned using the TCRdist pipeline. A later analysis defined each TCR beta chain by its CDR3 amino acid sequence plus V-gene family, and excluded reads lacking a unique V-gene family. A later analysis removed 592 highly shared, low-generation-probability nucleotide sequences to deal with suspected cross-contamination and a sequencing artifact. In a later analysis, a clonal expansion index was calculated for each public chain from normalized within-repertoire ranks of inferred template counts. Generation probabilities in a later analysis came from a VDJ recombination model fitted to out-of-frame rearrangements, and those results were checked against IGoR. In a later analysis, hypergeometric tests were used to score TCR-TCR, TCR-HLA and TCR-CMV co-occurrence, with a repertoire-size bias correction applied to TCR pairs. A later analysis estimated false discovery rates by permuting HLA or CMV assignments 20 times. In a later analysis, co-occurring TCRs were grouped with DBSCAN, and TCRdist sequence similarity was added when clustering was performed within HLA-allele-positive subsets. Repertoires with fewer than 30,000 or more than 120,000 public chains, plus five repertoires with anomalous nucleotide sharing, were excluded from co-occurrence clustering. Imported from immuneACCESS, the table was reduced by TCRdb to in-frame sequences with V and J called. These copies leave out some clones; in studies compared against another copy, an unresolved V gene accounts for under half, and the cause of the remainder is not known. For V, J and clone size, that table is used; D and trimming come from the DNA. The sample table shows under 150,000 clones, and roughly 80% are seen once. 8.8% of the sample rests with the top ten.

In the germline V gene, CDR1 corresponds to SGHRS and CDR2 to YFSETQ. Including the terminal cysteine and phenylalanine, the CDR3 comprises 15 residues. The kept DNA is CDR3 alone, 45 bases in frame from the first base. Trimming takes 0 bases from V and 6 bases from J, and the germline ends sit 15 bases apart. The cohort was made up of around 720 healthy bone marrow donors. Cohort members were all nominally healthy when sampled, although unrecorded immune exposures were likely present. The donor tested CMV seropositive, placing the donor among the 289 seropositive members of the cohort. Every donor gave a peripheral blood sample, and the peripheral blood mononuclear cells from that sample were used for TCR beta sequencing. The Qiagen DNeasy Blood Extraction Kit was used to extract genomic DNA from the blood cell samples. What the study reported, not specific to this receptor: When HLA alleles, especially DR and DQ, strongly co-occurred, attributing TCR associations to individual alleles was difficult. In vitro tests confirmed that three of the cytomegalovirus-associated TCR beta chains recognize cytomegalovirus antigens. A later analysis found that most CMV-associated TCR beta chains appeared HLA-restricted, with HLA associations seemingly driven largely by CMV exposure. The only immune exposure information available for the cohort was CMV serostatus. In an earlier analysis of some 540 of the donors, most TCR beta V segments appeared in productive rearrangements about 87% or about 30% of the time, broadly matching IMGT annotations. The sequencing pipeline was judged likely to have produced a cluster of highly shared sequence variants as a technical artifact. A further reported finding was that TCR beta sequences accurately predicted the HLA-A and HLA-B alleles for most subjects in the first cohort. About 17 rarely observed V segments, including chromosome 9 orphons, were excluded from the earlier analysis of about 500 of the donors because counts were too low. Linkage disequilibrium might explain the correlated functional status among segregating V segments, but an unknown experimental factor could not be ruled out. Because HLA typing was unavailable for some donors at each locus, only the typed subset was used in association tests. The classifier was reported to diagnose cytomegalovirus status with high specificity and sensitivity in both the original and validation cohorts. The authors suggested that the approach could potentially be generalized to other disease states and immunological phenotypes. In a later analysis, HLA-associated TCR beta chains were found to be more clonally expanded and to have lower generation probabilities than equally common non-associated chains. In a later analysis, the rate of TCR association differed among HLA loci, with DRB1 alleles having the most associated TCRs and HLA-C alleles having the fewest. Only TCR beta chains were sequenced in this cohort, and the absence of alpha or paired-chain data limited detectable features. The 87-base-pair reads could not distinguish some IMGT-functional V segments, including TRBV6-2 and TRBV6-3, so those segments were excluded. Presence/absence analyses assumed roughly uniform sequencing depth across donors, an assumption that may not hold. According to a later genetic analysis, donors in an Asian-associated ancestry cluster had fewer N-insertions in productive TCRs than the approximately 700-donor mean. While some public TCRs were present in many individuals, most TCR sequences turned up only very rarely across donors. A later analysis associated 15,000 to 20,000 TCR beta sequences with specific HLA alleles at a false discovery rate of 0.05. A later genetic analysis associated a missense DCLRE1C variant with V-gene and J-gene trimming of TCR beta chains, and an independent cohort replicated the association. In a later analysis, several top co-occurrence clusters were reported to appear linked to parvovirus B19, influenza, CMV and Epstein-Barr virus. The study gave a list of about 160 TCR beta chains associated with cytomegalovirus.

This clonotype was sampled from a woman in her forties or fifties in good health and CMV-seropositive. Material for sequencing was PBMCs. This chain joins TRBV5-1 to TRBJ1-1; the best D guess is TRBD1, with 6 bases matching. The DNA sequence is given as TGCGCCAGCAGCTTGGGGGTCCCCAGGGGTGCTGAAGCTTTCTTT. It encodes CASSLGVPRGAEAFF. With the portions outside the CDR3 filled from the reference TRBV5-1 and TRBJ1-1 genes, the complete variable region becomes KAGVTQTPRYLIKTRGQQVTLSCSPISGHRSVSWYQQTPGQGLQFLFEYFSETQRNKGNFPGRFSGRQFSNSRSEMNVSTLELGDSALYLCASSLGVPRGAEAFFGQGTRLTVV.